The clone carrying this T cell receptor (beta chain) occurred a few times. Followed over time, Seattle patients had been enrolled while infection was active. Trimming removed 3 bases at V and 2 bases at J, with 12 bases between. There are 15 residues in the CDR3. In germline, CDR1 is SGDLS, CDR2 YYNGEE. This specimen belongs to a study of blood T cell repertoires in COVID-19. Study as a whole: Researchers got acute and convalescent COVID-19 samples from the United States, Italy and Spain.

Data came from immunoSEQ multiplex PCR; TCRdb stores just in-frame clones and leaves some out. The table lists roughly 400,000 clones, around 87% of them singletons. This chain connects TRBV9 to TRBJ1-3, with D possibly TRBD1 on 5 matching bases. The receptor comes from a woman aged 55-69 years with COVID-19, enrolled during active disease. The specimen sequenced was peripheral blood. The CDR3 loop is CASSARTFTGNTIYF. CDR3 nucleotide sequence: TGTGCCAGCAGCGCGAGGACATTCACTGGAAACACCATATATTTT.